One and the same sample provided the 14 T cell receptor beta chains below, sequenced in a study of blood T cell repertoires in COVID-19. Assay: immunoSEQ multiplex PCR; the TCRdb copy retains only in-frame clones and omits some. The sample lists about 98,000 clones, 84% occurring once. The sample consisted of peripheral blood. These receptors all come from a middle-aged man with active or convalescent COVID-19.

This chain links TRBV14 with TRBJ2-5; 7 bases are shared with TRBD2. The CDR3 is made up of 16 amino acids. Germline CDR1 is SGHDN and CDR2 is FVKESK. V was pared by 4 bases and J by 5 bases, with 13 bases of the junction left unmatched. This chain's CDR3 is CASSPAGLRPVETQYF. Written as DNA, the CDR3 is TGTGCCAGCAGCCCAGCGGGACTCCGCCCGGTGGAGACCCAGTACTTC.

The chain recombines TRBV7-9 with TRBJ2-2, with TRBD2 matching 11 bases. With V trimmed by 4 bases and J by 1 base, 5 bases remained unmatched. Germline CDR1 is SEHNR and CDR2 is FQNEAQ (reference sequence). The CDR3 is 17 residues long. The CDR3 region is CASSYTSGGRNTGELFF. CDR3 sequence (DNA): TGTGCCAGCAGCTATACTAGCGGGGGACGGAACACCGGGGAGCTGTTTTTT.

This chain uses TRBV27 with TRBJ1-2; the match to TRBD1 covers 8 bases. The V gene end was trimmed by 5 bases and the J gene end by 3 bases; junction bases not matched to a gene: 5. This CDR3 has 14 amino acids. The germline CDR1 and CDR2 sequences are MNHEY and SMNVEV (reference sequence). The CDR3: CASSLGQGYYGYTF. CDR3 sequence (DNA): TGTGCCAGCAGTCTTGGACAGGGCTACTATGGCTACACCTTC.

This clone has only a few counts. The rearrangement links TRBV4-1 to TRBJ2-7, with 13 positions matching TRBD2. CDR1 and CDR2 (germline): MGHRA, YSYEKL. CDR3 length: 17 amino acids. Unmatched junction bases numbered 6, after V lost 0 bases and J lost 4 bases. This CDR3 is CASSQEGLAGRWYEQYF. The DNA for the CDR3 is TGCGCCAGCAGCCAAGAGGGACTAGCGGGGAGGTGGTACGAGCAGTACTTC.

The CDR3 DNA reads TGTGCCAGCAGCTTATGGGCGGGGGTCGAGCAGTACTTC. As protein: CASSLWAGVEQYF. The chain joins TRBV11-2 to TRBJ2-7, with 7 bases lining up with TRBD2. Germline V CDR1 and CDR2: SGHAT, FQNNGV. The CDR3 totals 13 residues. V was pared by 2 bases and J by 6 bases, with 4 bases of the junction left unmatched.

J is TRBJ2-7 and V is TRBV28; 12 bases match TRBD2. CDR1 MDHEN and CDR2 SYDVKM come from the germline V gene. This CDR3 is 16 amino acids long. After removal of 5 bases from V and 4 bases from J, the junction contained 9 bases not matched to a gene. The CDR3 is CASSPASGGALYEQYF. As DNA, the CDR3 is TGTGCCAGCAGTCCAGCTAGCGGGGGGGCGTTATACGAGCAGTACTTC.

This clone showed up just once. The chain couples TRBV18 to TRBJ1-1; 11 nucleotides line up with TRBD1. The CDR3 loop spans 16 amino acids. Trimming took 6 bases from V and 3 from J; bases not matched to a gene: 9. CDR1 and CDR2 from the germline V gene are KGHSH and LQKENI. The CDR3 bases are TGTGCCAGCTCCACCCGGGACAGGGGGTTCTACACTGAAGCTTTCTTT. It is translated as CASSTRDRGFYTEAFF.

This sequence joins TRBV5-4 and TRBJ2-5; D ambiguous. The length of the CDR3 is 13 residues. Germline CDR1 SGHNT, CDR2 YYREEE (reference sequence). The V gene lost 1 base and the J gene lost 3 bases, with 7 bases spanning the gap. The CDR3 spells CASSLFREETQYF. The CDR3 DNA is TGTGCCAGCAGCTTGTTCCGAGAAGAGACCCAGTACTTC.

The chain joins TRBV30 to TRBJ1-5, with D unclear. The CDR3 is 13 amino acids. Germline CDR1 GTSNPN, CDR2 SVGIG (reference sequence). V dropped 0 bases and J dropped 2 bases, with 5 bases sitting between them. The CDR3 nucleotides read TGTGCCTGGAGTGTCGGGGGCAATCAGCCCCAGCATTTT. Protein product: CAWSVGGNQPQHF.

Only one count was recorded for this clone. The gene calls are TRBV7-2 and TRBJ1-4; a weak D match, TRBD1 (5 bases). This CDR3 is built from 15 residues. V was clipped by 5 bases and J by 3 bases, with 13 bases between them. Germline CDR1 reads SGHTA; CDR2 reads FQGNSA. CDR3 bases: TGTGCCAGCAGCCTCCAGGGCCTACCTAATGAAAAACTGTTTTTT. Translation gives CASSLQGLPNEKLFF.

This chain joins TRBV11-3 and TRBJ2-3, with 7 bases fitting TRBD2. The germline CDR1 and CDR2 sequences are SGHNT and YENEEA. V was clipped by 4 bases and J by 5 bases; unmatched bases: 0. There are 12 residues in the CDR3. The CDR3 sequence: CASSSGGDTQYF. CDR3 nucleotides: TGTGCCAGCAGCTCGGGGGGAGATACGCAGTATTTT.

The V and J genes are TRBV12-5 and TRBJ2-3, with D perhaps TRBD1 (5 bases). Germline CDR1 reads LGHNT; CDR2 reads FRNRAP. Trimming stripped 6 bases from V and 5 bases from J, with 18 bases between. The CDR3 runs to 15 residues. The CDR3 bases are TGTGCTAGTGGCCGAAGGGGATCTACAGAAGATACGCAGTATTTT. Protein product: CASGRRGSTEDTQYF.

The J gene is TRBJ2-5, the V gene TRBV7-2; D gene unclear. The CDR3 sequence is 13 residues long. CDR1 is SGHTA and CDR2 is FQGNSA in the germline V gene. V was clipped by 2 bases and J by 1 base, with 5 bases between them. The CDR3, as DNA: TGTGCCAGCAGCTTATCCAGCCAAGAGACCCAGTACTTC. Translating it yields CASSLSSQETQYF.

The chain is built from TRBV21-1 and TRBJ1-1; whether TRBD1, the table's D call, matches the DNA was not checked. TRBV21-1 has pseudogene status. The CDR3 extends over 18 amino acids. CDR3 residues: CASSAKGEKRSANTEAFF. As DNA, the CDR3 is TGTGCCAGCAGCGCCAAGGGGGAGAAGAGATCTGCGAACACTGAAGCTTTCTTT.